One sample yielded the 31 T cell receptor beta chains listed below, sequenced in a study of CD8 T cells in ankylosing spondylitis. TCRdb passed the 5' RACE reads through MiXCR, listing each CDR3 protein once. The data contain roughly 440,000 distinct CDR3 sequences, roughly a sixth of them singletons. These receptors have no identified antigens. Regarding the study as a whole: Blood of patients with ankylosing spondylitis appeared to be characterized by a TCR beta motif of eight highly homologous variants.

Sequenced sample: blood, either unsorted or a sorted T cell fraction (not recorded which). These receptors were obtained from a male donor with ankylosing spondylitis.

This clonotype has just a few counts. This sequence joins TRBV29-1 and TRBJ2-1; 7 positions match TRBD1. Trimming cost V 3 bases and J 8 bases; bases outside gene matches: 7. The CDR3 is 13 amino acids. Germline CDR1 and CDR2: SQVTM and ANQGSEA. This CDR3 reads CSVETGKGHEQFF. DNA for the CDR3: TGCAGCGTTGAGACAGGGAAAGGCCATGAGCAGTTCTTC.

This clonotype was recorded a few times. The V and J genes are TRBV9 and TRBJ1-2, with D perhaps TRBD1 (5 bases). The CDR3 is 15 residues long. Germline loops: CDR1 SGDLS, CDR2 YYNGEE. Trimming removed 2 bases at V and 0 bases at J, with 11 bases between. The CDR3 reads CASSVGGIANYGYTF. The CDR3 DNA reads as TGTGCCAGCAGCGTGGGGGGGATAGCTAACTATGGCTACACCTTC. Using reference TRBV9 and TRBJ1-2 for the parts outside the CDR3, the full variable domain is DSGVTQTPKHLITATGQRVTLRCSPRSGDLSVYWYQQSLDQGLQFLIQYYNGEERAKGNILERFSAQQFPDLHSELNLSSLELGDSALYFCASSVGGIANYGYTFGSGTRLTVV.

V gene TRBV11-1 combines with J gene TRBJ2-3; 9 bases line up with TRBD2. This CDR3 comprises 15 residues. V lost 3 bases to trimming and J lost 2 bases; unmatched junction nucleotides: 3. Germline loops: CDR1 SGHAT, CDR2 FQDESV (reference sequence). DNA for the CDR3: TGTGCCAGCAGCTTTAGCGGGAGATCCACAGATACGCAGTATTTT. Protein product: CASSFSGRSTDTQYF.

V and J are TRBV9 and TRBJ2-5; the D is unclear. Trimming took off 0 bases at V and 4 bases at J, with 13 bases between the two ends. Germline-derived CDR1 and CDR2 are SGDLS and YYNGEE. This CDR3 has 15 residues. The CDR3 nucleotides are TGTGCCAGCAGCGTAGTAGAAGGAGTCAGAGAGACCCAGTACTTC. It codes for CASSVVEGVRETQYF. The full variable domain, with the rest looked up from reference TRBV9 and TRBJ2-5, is DSGVTQTPKHLITATGQRVTLRCSPRSGDLSVYWYQQSLDQGLQFLIQYYNGEERAKGNILERFSAQQFPDLHSELNLSSLELGDSALYFCASSVVEGVRETQYFGPGTRLLVL.

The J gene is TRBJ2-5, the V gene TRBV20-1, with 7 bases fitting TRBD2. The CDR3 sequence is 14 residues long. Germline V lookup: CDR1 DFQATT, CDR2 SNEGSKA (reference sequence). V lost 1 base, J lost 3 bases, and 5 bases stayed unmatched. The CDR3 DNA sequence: TGCAGTGCTAGAGGAGGCGGGAGTAAAGAGACCCAGTACTTC. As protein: CSARGGGSKETQYF.

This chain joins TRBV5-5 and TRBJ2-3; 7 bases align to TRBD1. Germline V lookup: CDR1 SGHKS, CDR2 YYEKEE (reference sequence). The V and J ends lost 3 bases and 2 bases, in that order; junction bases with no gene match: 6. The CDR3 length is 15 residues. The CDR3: CASSSRQGLTDTQYF. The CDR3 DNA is TGTGCCAGCAGCTCTCGACAGGGCCTCACAGATACGCAGTATTTT.

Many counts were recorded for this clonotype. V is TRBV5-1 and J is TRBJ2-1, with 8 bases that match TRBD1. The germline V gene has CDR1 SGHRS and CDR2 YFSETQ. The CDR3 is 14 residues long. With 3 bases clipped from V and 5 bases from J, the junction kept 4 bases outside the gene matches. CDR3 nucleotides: TGCGCCAGCAGCTGGGGACAGGAGCACAATGAGCAGTTCTTC. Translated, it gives CASSWGQEHNEQFF.

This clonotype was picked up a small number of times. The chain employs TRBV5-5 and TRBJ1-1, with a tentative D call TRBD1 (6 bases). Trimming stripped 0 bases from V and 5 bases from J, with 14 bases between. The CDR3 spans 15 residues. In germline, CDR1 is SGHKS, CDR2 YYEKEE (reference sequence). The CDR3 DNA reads TGTGCCAGCAGCTTGGCTGACAGGTTAGGGACTGAAGCTTTCTTT. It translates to CASSLADRLGTEAFF.

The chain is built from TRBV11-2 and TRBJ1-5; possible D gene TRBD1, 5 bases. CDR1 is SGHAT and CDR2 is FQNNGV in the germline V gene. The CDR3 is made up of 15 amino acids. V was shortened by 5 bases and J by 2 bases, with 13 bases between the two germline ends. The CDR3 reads CASSNGAWGNQPQHF. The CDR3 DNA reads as TGTGCCAGCAGCAACGGGGCGTGGGGCAATCAGCCCCAGCATTTT.

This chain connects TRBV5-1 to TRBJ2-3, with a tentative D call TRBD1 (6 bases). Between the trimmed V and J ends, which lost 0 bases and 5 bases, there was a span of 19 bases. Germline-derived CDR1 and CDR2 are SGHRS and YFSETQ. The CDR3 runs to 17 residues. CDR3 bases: TGCGCCAGCAGCTTGGGGTGGGACACCTACAAAGGAGATACGCAGTATTTT. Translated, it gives CASSLGWDTYKGDTQYF.

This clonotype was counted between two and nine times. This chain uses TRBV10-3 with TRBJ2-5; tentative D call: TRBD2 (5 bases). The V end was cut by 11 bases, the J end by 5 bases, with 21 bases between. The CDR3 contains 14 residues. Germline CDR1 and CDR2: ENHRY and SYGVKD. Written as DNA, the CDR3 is TGTGCCTCATCAGGAGGTCTGGGTGTGGAGACCCAGTACTTC. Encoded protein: CASSGGLGVETQYF.

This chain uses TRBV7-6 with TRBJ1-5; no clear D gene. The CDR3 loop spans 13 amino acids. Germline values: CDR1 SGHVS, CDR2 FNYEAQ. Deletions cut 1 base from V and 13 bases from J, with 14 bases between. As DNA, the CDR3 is TGTGCCAGCAGCTTAGAGACCCGGACCACACAGCATTTT. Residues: CASSLETRTTQHF.

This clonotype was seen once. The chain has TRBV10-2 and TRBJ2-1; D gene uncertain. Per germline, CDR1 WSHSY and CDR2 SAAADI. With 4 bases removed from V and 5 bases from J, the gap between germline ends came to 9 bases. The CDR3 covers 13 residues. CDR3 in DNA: TGCGCCAGCAGTGTGCTCAGAGACAATGAGCAGTTCTTC. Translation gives CASSVLRDNEQFF.

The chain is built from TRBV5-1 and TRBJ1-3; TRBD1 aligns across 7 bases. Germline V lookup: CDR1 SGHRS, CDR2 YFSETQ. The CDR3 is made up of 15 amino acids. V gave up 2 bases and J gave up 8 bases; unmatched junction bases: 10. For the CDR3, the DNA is TGCGCCAGCAGCTTAGGACAGGACGCGGGGGACACCATATATTTT. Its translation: CASSLGQDAGDTIYF. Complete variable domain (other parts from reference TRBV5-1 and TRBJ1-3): KAGVTQTPRYLIKTRGQQVTLSCSPISGHRSVSWYQQTPGQGLQFLFEYFSETQRNKGNFPGRFSGRQFSNSRSEMNVSTLELGDSALYLCASSLGQDAGDTIYFGEGSWLTVV.

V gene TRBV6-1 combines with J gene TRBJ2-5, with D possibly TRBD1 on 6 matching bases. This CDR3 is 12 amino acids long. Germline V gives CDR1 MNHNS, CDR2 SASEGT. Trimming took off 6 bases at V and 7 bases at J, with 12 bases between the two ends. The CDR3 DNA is TGTGCCAGCAGCCAGGGGCCACGGACCCAGTACTTC. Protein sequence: CASSQGPRTQYF.

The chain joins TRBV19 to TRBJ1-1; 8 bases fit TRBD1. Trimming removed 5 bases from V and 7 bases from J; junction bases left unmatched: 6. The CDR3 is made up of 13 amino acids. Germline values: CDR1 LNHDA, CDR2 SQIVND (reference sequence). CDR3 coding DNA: TGTGCCAGTAGTCTCGGAGGGACAGGTGAAGCTTTCTTT. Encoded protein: CASSLGGTGEAFF.

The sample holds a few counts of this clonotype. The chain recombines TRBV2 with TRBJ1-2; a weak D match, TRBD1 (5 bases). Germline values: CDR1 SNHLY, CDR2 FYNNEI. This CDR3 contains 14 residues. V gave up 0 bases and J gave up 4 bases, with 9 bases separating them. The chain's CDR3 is CASSEARGGYGYTF. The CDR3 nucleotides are TGTGCCAGCAGTGAAGCGCGGGGGGGCTATGGCTACACCTTC.

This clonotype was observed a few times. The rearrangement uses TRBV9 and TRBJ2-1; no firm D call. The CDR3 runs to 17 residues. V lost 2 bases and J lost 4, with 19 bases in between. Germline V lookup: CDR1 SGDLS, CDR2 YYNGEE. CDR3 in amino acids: CASSVRAQGVGYNEQFF. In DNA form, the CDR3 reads TGTGCCAGCAGCGTCCGGGCCCAAGGAGTGGGTTACAATGAGCAGTTCTTC.

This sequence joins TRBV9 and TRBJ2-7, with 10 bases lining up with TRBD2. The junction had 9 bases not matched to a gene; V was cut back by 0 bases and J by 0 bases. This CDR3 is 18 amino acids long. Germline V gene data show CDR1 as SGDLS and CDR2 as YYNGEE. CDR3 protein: CASSVGASGGLSSYEQYF. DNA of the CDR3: TGTGCCAGCAGCGTAGGAGCTAGCGGGGGCCTAAGCTCCTACGAGCAGTACTTC.

The CDR3 nucleotides read TGTGCCAGCTCACCTACCAAAATTCATGAGCAGTTCTTC. This sequence encodes CASSPTKIHEQFF. The chain couples TRBV18 to TRBJ2-1; D not certain. V was shortened by 3 bases and J by 8 bases, with 11 bases between the two germline ends. CDR1 KGHSH and CDR2 LQKENI come from the germline V gene. CDR3 length: 13 residues.

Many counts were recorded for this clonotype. CDR3 DNA: TGTGCCAGCAGCAAAGGAGGGACAGGGGATATCTCTGGGGCCAACGTCCTGACTTTC. Translating it yields CASSKGGTGDISGANVLTF. The rearrangement joins TRBV21-1 to TRBJ2-6; the table assigns TRBD1, which was not confirmed against the DNA. TRBV21-1 is marked as a pseudogene. This CDR3 region has 19 residues.

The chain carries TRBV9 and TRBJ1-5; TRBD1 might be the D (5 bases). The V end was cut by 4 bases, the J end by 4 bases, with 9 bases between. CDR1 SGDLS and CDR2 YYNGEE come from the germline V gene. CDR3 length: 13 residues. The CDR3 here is CASSWDGNQPQHF. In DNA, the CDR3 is TGTGCCAGCAGCTGGGACGGGAATCAGCCCCAGCATTTT. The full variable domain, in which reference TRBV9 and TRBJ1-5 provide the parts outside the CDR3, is DSGVTQTPKHLITATGQRVTLRCSPRSGDLSVYWYQQSLDQGLQFLIQYYNGEERAKGNILERFSAQQFPDLHSELNLSSLELGDSALYFCASSWDGNQPQHFGDGTRLSIL.

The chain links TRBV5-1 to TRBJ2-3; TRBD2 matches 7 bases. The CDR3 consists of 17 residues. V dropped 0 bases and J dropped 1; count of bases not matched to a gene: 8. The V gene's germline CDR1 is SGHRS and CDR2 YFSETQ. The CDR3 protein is CASSLGRSGTGTDTQYF. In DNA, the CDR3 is TGCGCCAGCAGCTTGGGACGGAGCGGGACCGGCACAGATACGCAGTATTTT.

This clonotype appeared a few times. CDR3 nucleotides: TGTGCCAGCAGGGCCCTAGCGGGGTCTGGGGAGCTGTTTTTT. Its translation: CASRALAGSGELFF. V usage is TRBV6-1 and J usage is TRBJ2-2; TRBD2 matches 9 bases. Losses at the gene ends were 6 bases for V and 8 bases for J; bases not matched to a gene: 7. CDR1 MNHNS and CDR2 SASEGT come from the germline V gene. The length of the CDR3 is 14 residues.

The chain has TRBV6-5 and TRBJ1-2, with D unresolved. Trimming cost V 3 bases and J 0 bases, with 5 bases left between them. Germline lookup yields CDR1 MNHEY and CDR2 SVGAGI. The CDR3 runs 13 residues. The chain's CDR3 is CASSYRPNYGYTF. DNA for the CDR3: TGTGCCAGCAGTTATCGGCCTAACTATGGCTACACCTTC.

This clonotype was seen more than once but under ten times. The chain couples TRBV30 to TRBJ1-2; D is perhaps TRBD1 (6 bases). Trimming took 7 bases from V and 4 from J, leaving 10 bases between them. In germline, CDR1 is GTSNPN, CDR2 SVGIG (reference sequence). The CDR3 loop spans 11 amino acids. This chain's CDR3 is CASQTGYGYTF. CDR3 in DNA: TGTGCCTCTCAGACAGGCTATGGCTACACCTTC.

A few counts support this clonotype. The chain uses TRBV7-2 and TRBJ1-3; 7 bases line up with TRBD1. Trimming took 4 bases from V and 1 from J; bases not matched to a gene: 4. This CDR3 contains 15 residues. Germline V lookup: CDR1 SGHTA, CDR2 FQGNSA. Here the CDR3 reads CASSSQTGSGNTIYF. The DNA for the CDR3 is TGTGCCAGCAGCTCCCAGACAGGGTCTGGAAACACCATATATTTT.

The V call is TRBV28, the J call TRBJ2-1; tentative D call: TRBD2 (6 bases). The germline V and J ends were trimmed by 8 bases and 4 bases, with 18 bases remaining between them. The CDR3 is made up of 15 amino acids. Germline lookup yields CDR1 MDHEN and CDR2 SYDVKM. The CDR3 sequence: CASGRLVIPYNEQFF. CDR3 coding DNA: TGTGCCAGCGGGCGACTAGTTATCCCTTACAATGAGCAGTTCTTC.

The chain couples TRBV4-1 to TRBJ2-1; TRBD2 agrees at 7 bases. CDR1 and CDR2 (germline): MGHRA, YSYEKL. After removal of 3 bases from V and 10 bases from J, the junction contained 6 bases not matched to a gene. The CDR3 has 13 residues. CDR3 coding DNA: TGCGCCAGCAGCCACCCGACTAGCTGGGAGCAGTTCTTC. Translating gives CASSHPTSWEQFF.

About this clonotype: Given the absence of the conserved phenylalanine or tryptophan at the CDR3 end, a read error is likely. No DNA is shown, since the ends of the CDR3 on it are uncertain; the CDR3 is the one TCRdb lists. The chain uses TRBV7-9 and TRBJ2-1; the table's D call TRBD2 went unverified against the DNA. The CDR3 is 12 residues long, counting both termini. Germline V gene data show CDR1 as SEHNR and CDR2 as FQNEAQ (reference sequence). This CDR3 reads CASSQRGLAGTI.

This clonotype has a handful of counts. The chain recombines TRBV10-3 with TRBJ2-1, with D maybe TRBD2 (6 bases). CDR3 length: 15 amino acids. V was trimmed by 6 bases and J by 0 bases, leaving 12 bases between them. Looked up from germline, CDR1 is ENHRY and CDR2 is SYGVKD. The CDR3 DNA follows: TGTGCCATCAGCACACTAGCAGGCTCCTACAATGAGCAGTTCTTC. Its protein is CAISTLAGSYNEQFF.